These 11 T cell receptor beta chains originate from one sample sequenced in a study of blood T cell repertoires in COVID-19. Data came from immunoSEQ multiplex PCR; TCRdb stores just in-frame clones and leaves some out. The sample has about 140,000 clones; roughly 89% are singletons. Specimen: peripheral blood. These receptor sequences come from a human donor in a cohort sampled during active COVID-19.

This chain joins TRBV5-1 and TRBJ2-5; possibly TRBD1 for D (5 bases). Germline assignment: CDR1 SGHRS and CDR2 YFSETQ. Between the trimmed V and J ends, which lost 5 bases and 5 bases, there was a span of 16 bases. This CDR3 comprises 14 residues. The CDR3 loop reads CASSSGRGSETQYF. The CDR3 coding sequence is TGCGCCAGCAGTTCAGGAAGGGGTTCCGAGACCCAGTACTTC. The full variable domain, with the rest looked up from reference TRBV5-1 and TRBJ2-5, is KAGVTQTPRYLIKTRGQQVTLSCSPISGHRSVSWYQQTPGQGLQFLFEYFSETQRNKGNFPGRFSGRQFSNSRSEMNVSTLELGDSALYLCASSSGRGSETQYFGPGTRLLVL.

The J gene is TRBJ1-6, the V gene TRBV10-1, with unresolved D. From germline, CDR1 is WNHNN and CDR2 SYGVQD (reference sequence). V was cut by 4 bases and J by 5 bases, with 12 bases left in between. There are 15 residues in the CDR3. CDR3 bases: TGCGCCAGCAGTGGGAGGGTAGGAGATAATTCACCCCTCCACTTT. It translates to CASSGRVGDNSPLHF.

The J gene is TRBJ2-7, the V gene TRBV7-2; maybe TRBD1 (6 bases). The CDR3 length is 16 residues. Germline V gene sequence: CDR1 SGHTA, CDR2 FQGNSA. Trimming took 0 bases from V and 3 from J, leaving 15 bases between them. CDR3: CASSLAGTGRGYEQYF. For the CDR3, the DNA is TGTGCCAGCAGCTTAGCAGGGACCGGCAGGGGCTACGAGCAGTACTTC. Full variable domain (missing parts from reference TRBV7-2 and TRBJ2-7): GAGVSQSPSNKVTEKGKDVELRCDPISGHTALYWYRQSLGQGLEFLIYFQGNSAPDKSGLPSDRFSAERTGGSVSTLTIQRTQQEDSAVYLCASSLAGTGRGYEQYFGPGTRLTVT.

This clone was seen once. The chain has TRBV7-8 and TRBJ2-5; D might be TRBD2 (6 bases). Per the germline V gene, CDR1 is SGHVS and CDR2 is FQNEAQ. Trimming removed 6 bases from V and 5 bases from J, with 16 bases in between. The length of the CDR3 is 14 residues. The CDR3 bases are TGTGCCAGCAGTACCCGCGGGGTCGGGGAGACCCAGTACTTC. This codes for CASSTRGVGETQYF. Full variable domain (missing parts from reference TRBV7-8 and TRBJ2-5): GAGVSQSPRYKVAKRGQDVALRCDPISGHVSLFWYQQALGQGPEFLTYFQNEAQLDKSGLPSDRFFAERPEGSVSTLKIQRTQQEDSAVYLCASSTRGVGETQYFGPGTRLLVL.

This chain links TRBV5-1 with TRBJ1-4; D is perhaps TRBD1 (6 bases). This CDR3 is 15 amino acids long. Germline values: CDR1 SGHRS, CDR2 YFSETQ. V was cut by 7 bases and J by 4 bases, with 17 bases left in between. The CDR3 nucleotides are TGCGCCAGCCGAAATACAGGGAATGATAATGAAAAACTGTTTTTT. As protein: CASRNTGNDNEKLFF.

The chain carries TRBV2 and TRBJ1-2, with TRBD1 matching 12 bases. The V gene's germline CDR1 is SNHLY and CDR2 FYNNEI. CDR3 length: 16 residues. Trimming took 4 bases from V and 4 from J; bases not matched to a gene: 7. The CDR3 sequence: CASSGDRGRLVYGYTF. CDR3 DNA sequence: TGTGCCAGCAGTGGGGACAGGGGGCGTTTAGTCTATGGCTACACCTTC.

The sample holds a few counts of this clone. The rearrangement joins TRBV7-2 to TRBJ1-1, with 9 nucleotides matching TRBD1. The J segment lost 10 bases and the V segment lost 5 bases, leaving 14 bases of the junction unmatched. The CDR3 is made up of 15 amino acids. The germline CDR1 and CDR2 sequences are SGHTA and FQGNSA. Written as DNA, the CDR3 is TGTGCCAGCAGCCCGGAGTTTAGGACAGGGGAGAGAGCTTTCTTT. This sequence encodes CASSPEFRTGERAFF.

This chain uses TRBV7-8 with TRBJ2-3, with D unresolved. Germline loops: CDR1 SGHVS, CDR2 FQNEAQ. The CDR3 covers 15 residues. V lost 1 base to trimming and J lost 6 bases, with 14 bases between them. The CDR3: CASSLGAQPSDTQYF. The CDR3 region has the DNA TGTGCCAGCAGCTTAGGGGCACAGCCCAGTGATACGCAGTATTTT.

In this sample, this clone turned up a few times. V is TRBV7-3 and J is TRBJ1-2; TRBD1 might be the D (6 bases). The CDR3 spans 13 residues. V gave up 2 bases and J gave up 8 bases, with 12 bases separating them. Germline V gene lookup returns CDR1 SGHTA and CDR2 FQGTGA. This CDR3 reads CASSLYEGDGYTF. The CDR3 DNA reads TGTGCCAGCAGCTTATATGAGGGGGACGGCTACACCTTC. The entire variable domain, with the rest obtained from reference TRBV7-3 and TRBJ1-2, is as follows: GAGVSQTPSNKVTEKGKYVELRCDPISGHTALYWYRQSLGQGPEFLIYFQGTGAADDSGLPNDRFFAVRPEGSVSTLKIQRTERGDSAVYLCASSLYEGDGYTFGSGTRLTVV.

The V call is TRBV12-3 or TRBV12-4, the J call TRBJ1-1; D gene ambiguous. With 5 bases removed from V and 0 bases from J, the gap between germline ends came to 7 bases. The CDR3 contains 13 residues. CDR3 loop: CASSRDMNTEAFF. The CDR3 nucleotides are TGTGCCAGCAGTAGAGACATGAACACTGAAGCTTTCTTT.

The chain uses TRBV5-4 and TRBJ2-1; 7 bases are a match to TRBD2. With V trimmed by 6 bases and J by 9 bases, 9 bases remained unmatched. Germline V gene lookup returns CDR1 SGHNT and CDR2 YYREEE (reference sequence). The CDR3 totals 13 residues. CDR3 coding DNA: TGTGCCAGCACCCGGAGTTGGGGGGGTGAGCAGTTCTTC. The encoded protein is CASTRSWGGEQFF.